The T cell receptor (beta chain) described here comes from a study of cytomegalovirus exposure and HLA in healthy donors. Note on this clone: Its specificity is unknown.

A multiplex PCR was run with 60 Vbeta primers and 13 Jbeta primers. This table comes from immunoSEQ multiplex PCR, and its TCRdb copy is limited to in-frame clones, with some not included. The sample carries 150,000 or so clones, 77% recorded once. General observations from the study: Another analysis was done later, and it associated approximately 18,000 TCR beta sequences with HLA alleles at 0.05 false discovery rate.

The germline V gene encodes CDR1 KGHSH and CDR2 LQKENI. This CDR3 has 14 residues. V was cut by 2 bases and J by 8 bases, with 10 bases left in between. Sequenced material: PBMCs. The chain has TRBV18 and TRBJ1-6; maybe TRBD1 (5 bases). This TCR was recovered from a male donor in good health and CMV-seropositive. Here the CDR3 reads CASSPTGGDSPLHF. The DNA of the CDR3 is TGTGCCAGCTCACCAACAGGTGGAGATTCACCCCTCCACTTT.